Listed below are T cell receptor beta chains from one sample, sequenced in a study of human T cells and chemical hapten exposure. Via MiXCR, TCRdb re-called the RACE reads, giving one row per CDR3 protein. Among around 260,000 distinct CDR3 sequences, roughly 8.9% were seen once, and the ten largest hold about 2.5%. Sequencing was performed on whole blood, taken in connection with sensitization to the hapten diphenylcyclopropenone (DPC). These receptors were taken from a woman aged 40 to 50 with alopecia areata. Some clones in this sample may be carry-over from other donors' samples. Each CDR3 is given with its conserved first and last residue. Fields, in order: V gene, J gene, D gene, clone size, CDR3 protein, CDR3 DNA. D genes are given only for firm matches. A row's size may be missing; if present it is once, few, many or a size class.

TRBV6-5	TRBJ2-5	TRBD2	few	CASSYSKRGGIETQYF	TGTGCCAGCAGTTACTCGAAGCGGGGGGGGATCGAGACCCAGTACTTC
TRBV6-5	TRBJ1-1	TRBD1	few	CASRNDRGTEAFF	TGTGCCAGCAGAAACGACAGGGGTACTGAAGCTTTCTTT
TRBV12-5	TRBJ1-2	.	.	CASGFGGNYGYTF	TGTGCTAGTGGTTTTGGGGGTAACTATGGCTACACCTTC
TRBV20-1	TRBJ2-7	.	few	CSAPRTGTYEQYF	TGCAGTGCCCCCCGGACGGGAACCTACGAGCAGTACTTC
TRBV28	TRBJ1-1	.	few	CASSPPTGFMAEAFF	TGTGCCAGCAGTCCCCCCACAGGGTTTATGGCTGAAGCTTTCTTT
TRBV3-1	TRBJ1-1	.	few	CASSQGPGRSNTEAFF	TGTGCCAGCAGCCAAGGACCAGGCCGTTCGAACACTGAAGCTTTCTTT
TRBV6-5	TRBJ2-3	.	few	CASSYNNRADTQYF	TGTGCCAGCAGTTACAATAATCGAGCAGATACGCAGTATTTT
TRBV24-1	TRBJ2-3	TRBD1	many	CATSDRSEDRGQGDTQYF	TGTGCCACCAGTGACCGAAGTGAGGACAGGGGGCAGGGAGATACGCAGTATTTT
TRBV7-2	TRBJ2-1	.	many	CASSQQQGYNEQFF	TGTGCCAGCAGCCAGCAGCAGGGCTATAATGAGCAGTTCTTC
TRBV7-6	TRBJ2-2	TRBD2	.	CASRRLAGYTGELFF	TGTGCCAGCAGGAGACTAGCGGGATACACCGGGGAGCTGTTTTTT
TRBV2	TRBJ2-3	.	many	CASSRTASTDTQYF	TGTGCCAGCAGCCGGACAGCTAGCACAGATACGCAGTATTTT
TRBV21-1	TRBJ1-1	.	.	CASSKALARGANTEAFF	TGTGCCAGCAGCAAAGCCCTCGCTCGGGGGGCCAACACTGAAGCTTTCTTT
TRBV12-3/TRBV12-4	TRBJ2-5	.	few	CASSPQRTGQWTQYF	TGTGCCAGCAGTCCTCAGAGGACGGGGCAGTGGACCCAGTACTTC
TRBV4-2	TRBJ2-5	.	few	CASSQGGTEETQYF	TGTGCCAGCAGCCAAGGAGGGACGGAAGAGACCCAGTACTTC
TRBV28	TRBJ2-7	TRBD1	few	CASRENQGAQNEQYF	TGTGCCAGCAGGGAAAACCAGGGGGCGCAAAACGAGCAGTACTTC
TRBV5-1	TRBJ2-1	.	few	CASRDRTDNEQFF	TGCGCCAGCCGGGACCGCACCGACAATGAGCAGTTCTTC
TRBV6-6	TRBJ2-3	TRBD1	few	CASRSTGGENPDTQYF	TGTGCCAGCAGGAGCACAGGGGGCGAGAATCCAGATACGCAGTATTTT
TRBV7-2	TRBJ2-3	.	.	CASSHGFILGDTQYF	TGTGCCAGCAGCCATGGGTTCATTTTGGGAGATACGCAGTATTTT
TRBV7-2	TRBJ1-2	TRBD1	.	CASSLVSRQGAINYGYTF	TGTGCCAGCAGCTTAGTATCTCGACAGGGGGCGATAAACTATGGCTACACCTTC
TRBV12-3/TRBV12-4	TRBJ1-1	.	few	CASSFGGRKTEAFF	TGTGCCAGCAGTTTCGGGGGGCGGAAAACTGAAGCTTTCTTT
TRBV10-3	TRBJ2-7	.	.	CAISGQAEQYF	TGTGCCATCAGTGGTCAGGCCGAGCAGTACTTC
TRBV7-8	TRBJ2-6	TRBD1	.	CASSQDRGTNVLTF	TGTGCCAGCAGCCAGGACAGGGGGACCAACGTCCTGACTTTC